These 4 T cell receptor beta chains originate from one sample sequenced in a study of vaccination and CD4 T cells after COVID-19. Sequencing of the DNA from cultured CD4+ T cells was carried out with the Oncomine TCR Beta short-read assay. TCRdb recomputed calls from the PCR reads with MiXCR, one row per CDR3 protein. The data contain tens of thousands of distinct CDR3 sequences, about 43% of them singletons. The antigens of these receptors remain unknown. Treatment here: roughly nine-day PBMC culture with coronavirus spike peptide pools or control peptides (ViraFEST assay). The sequenced sample was CD4+ T cells from blood, cultured in vitro, obtained after SARS-CoV-2 vaccination. The receptor source for this set is a human donor who had recovered from COVID-19.

The CDR3: CASSPGDRGSTEAFF. For the CDR3, the DNA is TGTGCCAGCAGCCCTGGAGACAGGGGAAGTACTGAAGCTTTCTTT. The V and J genes are TRBV4-2 and TRBJ1-1, with 8 bases aligning to TRBD1. Germline CDR1 and CDR2: LGHNA and YNFKEQ. J gave up 5 bases and V 4 bases, and 9 bases lay outside the gene matches. The CDR3 runs 15 residues.

This clonotype was counted only a few times. This chain connects TRBV27 to TRBJ1-2; unclear D gene. The V end lost 4 bases, the J end lost 5 bases, and 14 bases lay between the germline ends. The CDR3 has 14 residues. The germline V gene encodes CDR1 MNHEY and CDR2 SMNVEV (reference sequence). CDR3 sequence: CASSSNEHLYGYTF. The CDR3 DNA sequence: TGTGCCAGCAGTTCCAACGAACATTTGTATGGCTACACCTTC.

This clonotype was counted a few times. The rearrangement uses TRBV11-3 and TRBJ2-7, with D perhaps TRBD2 (5 bases). There are 15 residues in the CDR3. V lost 5 bases to trimming and J lost 3 bases, with 17 bases between them. CDR1 is SGHNT and CDR2 is YENEEA in the germline V gene. CDR3 in DNA: TGTGCCAGCAGCCGAGACCCCCCGGCGGGCTACGAGCAGTACTTC. Protein product: CASSRDPPAGYEQYF.

The gene calls are TRBV28 and TRBJ2-1; TRBD2 agrees at 8 bases. Germline trimming cut 1 base from V and 4 bases from J; bases unmatched to any gene: 3. The CDR3 is made up of 15 amino acids. The germline gives CDR1 MDHEN, CDR2 SYDVKM. The CDR3 region has the DNA TGTGCCAGCAGTTTATCGGGACTAGGTTACAATGAGCAGTTCTTC. Its protein product is CASSLSGLGYNEQFF.